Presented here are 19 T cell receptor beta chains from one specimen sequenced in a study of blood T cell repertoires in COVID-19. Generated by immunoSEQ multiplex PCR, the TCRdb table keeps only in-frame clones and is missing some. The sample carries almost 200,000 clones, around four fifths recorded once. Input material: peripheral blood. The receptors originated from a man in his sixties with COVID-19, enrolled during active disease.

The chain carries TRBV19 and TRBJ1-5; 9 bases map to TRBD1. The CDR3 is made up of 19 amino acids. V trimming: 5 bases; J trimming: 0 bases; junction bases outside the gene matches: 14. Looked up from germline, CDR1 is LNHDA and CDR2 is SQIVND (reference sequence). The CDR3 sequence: CASSSQTTGGRYSNQPQHF. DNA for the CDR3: TGTGCCAGTAGTTCCCAGACAACAGGGGGCCGATATAGCAATCAGCCCCAGCATTTT.

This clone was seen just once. The CDR3 sequence: CASSQEGLTGGGQNSPLHF. CDR3 DNA: TGTGCCAGCAGCCAAGAAGGGCTGACAGGGGGCGGTCAAAATTCACCCCTCCACTTT. This sequence joins TRBV4-2 and TRBJ1-6, with 10 bases that match TRBD1. J was trimmed by 7 bases and V by 0 bases; bases with no gene match: 12. Germline-derived CDR1 and CDR2 are LGHNA and YNFKEQ. The CDR3 extends over 19 amino acids.

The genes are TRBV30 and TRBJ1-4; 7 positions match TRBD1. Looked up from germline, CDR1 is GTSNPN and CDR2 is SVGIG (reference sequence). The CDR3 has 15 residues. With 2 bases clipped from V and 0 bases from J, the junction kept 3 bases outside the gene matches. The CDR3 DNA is TGTGCCTGGAGTACGGGGACAGCAACTAATGAAAAACTGTTTTTT. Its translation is CAWSTGTATNEKLFF.

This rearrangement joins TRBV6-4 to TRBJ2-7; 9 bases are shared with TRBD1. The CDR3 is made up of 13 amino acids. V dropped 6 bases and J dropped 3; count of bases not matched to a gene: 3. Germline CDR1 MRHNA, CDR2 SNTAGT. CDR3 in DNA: TGTGCCAGCAGCCGGGACAGGGACTACGAGCAGTACTTC. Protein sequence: CASSRDRDYEQYF.

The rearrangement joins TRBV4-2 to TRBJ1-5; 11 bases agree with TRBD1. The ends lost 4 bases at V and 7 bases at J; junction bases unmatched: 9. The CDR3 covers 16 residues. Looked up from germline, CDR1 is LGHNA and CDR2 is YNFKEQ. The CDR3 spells CASSLTGQGDTQPQHF. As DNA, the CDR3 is TGTGCCAGCAGCCTTACGGGACAGGGGGATACGCAGCCCCAGCATTTT.

The CDR3 reads CASSQGQGGTEAFF. The CDR3 DNA is TGCGCCAGCAGCCAGGGACAGGGTGGTACTGAAGCTTTCTTT. The chain uses TRBV4-3 and TRBJ1-1; 9 bases match TRBD1. CDR3 size: 14 residues. Germline CDR1 and CDR2: LGHNA and YSLEER. With V trimmed by 3 bases and J by 5 bases, 4 bases remained unmatched.

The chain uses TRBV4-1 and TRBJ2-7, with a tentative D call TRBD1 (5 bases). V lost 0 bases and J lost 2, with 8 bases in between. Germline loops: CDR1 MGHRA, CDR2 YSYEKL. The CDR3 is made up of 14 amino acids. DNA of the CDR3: TGCGCCAGCAGCCAAGAAGCAGGGCCCTACGAGCAGTACTTC. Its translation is CASSQEAGPYEQYF.

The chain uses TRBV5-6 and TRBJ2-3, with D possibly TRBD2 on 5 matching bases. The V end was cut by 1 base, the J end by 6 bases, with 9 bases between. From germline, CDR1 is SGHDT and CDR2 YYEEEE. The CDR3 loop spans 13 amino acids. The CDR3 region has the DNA TGTGCCAGCAGCTTGAAGGGCGGGGATACGCAGTATTTT. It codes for CASSLKGGDTQYF. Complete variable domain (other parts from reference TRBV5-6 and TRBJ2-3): DAGVTQSPTHLIKTRGQQVTLRCSPKSGHDTVSWYQQALGQGPQFIFQYYEEEERQRGNFPDRFSGHQFPNYSSELNVNALLLGDSALYLCASSLKGGDTQYFGPGTRLTVL.

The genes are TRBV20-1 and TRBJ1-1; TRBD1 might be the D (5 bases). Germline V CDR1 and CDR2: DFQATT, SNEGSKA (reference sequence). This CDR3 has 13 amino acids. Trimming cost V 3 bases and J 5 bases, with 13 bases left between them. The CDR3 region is CSASGGEVTEAFF. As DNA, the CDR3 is TGCAGTGCTAGTGGGGGGGAAGTAACTGAAGCTTTCTTT.

The CDR3 sequence is CASGLGGTGGANEKLFF. The CDR3 DNA is TGTGCTAGTGGTTTGGGAGGGACAGGGGGCGCGAATGAAAAACTGTTTTTT. The V call is TRBV12-5, the J call TRBJ1-4; 12 positions match TRBD1. Germline trimming cut 1 base from V and 5 bases from J; bases unmatched to any gene: 5. Germline V gene sequence: CDR1 LGHNT, CDR2 FRNRAP. CDR3 size: 17 residues.

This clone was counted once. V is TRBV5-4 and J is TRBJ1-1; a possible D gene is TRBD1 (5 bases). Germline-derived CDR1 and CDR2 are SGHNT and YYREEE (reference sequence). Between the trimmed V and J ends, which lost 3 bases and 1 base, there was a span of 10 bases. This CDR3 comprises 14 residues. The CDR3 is CASSWGGKNTEAFF. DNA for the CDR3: TGTGCCAGCAGCTGGGGGGGGAAGAACACTGAAGCTTTCTTT.

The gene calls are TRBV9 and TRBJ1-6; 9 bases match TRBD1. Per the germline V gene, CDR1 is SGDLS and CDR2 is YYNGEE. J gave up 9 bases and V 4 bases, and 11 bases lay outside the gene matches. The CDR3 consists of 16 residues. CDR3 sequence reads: CASSPGQGFRGSPLHF. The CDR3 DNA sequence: TGTGCCAGCAGCCCGGGACAGGGTTTTCGTGGTTCACCCCTCCACTTT.

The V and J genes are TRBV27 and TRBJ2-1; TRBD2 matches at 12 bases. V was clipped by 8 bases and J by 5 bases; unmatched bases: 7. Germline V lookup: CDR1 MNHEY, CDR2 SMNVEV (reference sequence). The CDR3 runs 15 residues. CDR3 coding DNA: TGTGCCAGCCGTCGACTAGCGGGAGTGAACAATGAGCAGTTCTTC. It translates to CASRRLAGVNNEQFF.

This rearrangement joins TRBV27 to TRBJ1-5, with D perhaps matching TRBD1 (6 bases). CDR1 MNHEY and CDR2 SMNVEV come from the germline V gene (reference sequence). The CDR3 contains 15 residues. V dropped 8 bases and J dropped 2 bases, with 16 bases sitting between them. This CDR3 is CASGLQGMGNQPQHF. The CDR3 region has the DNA TGTGCCAGCGGCTTACAGGGAATGGGCAATCAGCCCCAGCATTTT.

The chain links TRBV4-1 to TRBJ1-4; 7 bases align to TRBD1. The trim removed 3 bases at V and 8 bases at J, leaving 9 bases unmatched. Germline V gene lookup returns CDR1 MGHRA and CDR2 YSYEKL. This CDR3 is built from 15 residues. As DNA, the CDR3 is TGCGCCAGCAGCCAGCCGGCCAGGGGGTGGGAAAAACTGTTTTTT. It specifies CASSQPARGWEKLFF.

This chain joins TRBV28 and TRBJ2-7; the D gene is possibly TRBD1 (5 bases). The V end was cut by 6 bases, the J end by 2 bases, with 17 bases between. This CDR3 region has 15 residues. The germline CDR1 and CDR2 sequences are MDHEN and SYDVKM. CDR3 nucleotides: TGTGCCAGCAGAACAGACCCTGCAGGGACCTACGAGCAGTACTTC. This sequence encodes CASRTDPAGTYEQYF. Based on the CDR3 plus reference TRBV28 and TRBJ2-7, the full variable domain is DVKVTQSSRYLVKRTGEKVFLECVQDMDHENMFWYRQDPGLGLRLIYFSYDVKMKEKGDIPEGYSVSREKKERFSLILESASTNQTSMYLCASRTDPAGTYEQYFGPGTRLTVT.

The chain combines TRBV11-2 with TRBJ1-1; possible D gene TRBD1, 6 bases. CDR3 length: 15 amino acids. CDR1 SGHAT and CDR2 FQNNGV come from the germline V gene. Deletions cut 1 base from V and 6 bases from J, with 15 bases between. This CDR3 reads CASSLVRGDTAEAFF. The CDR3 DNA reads TGTGCCAGCAGCTTAGTTCGGGGGGACACGGCTGAAGCTTTCTTT.

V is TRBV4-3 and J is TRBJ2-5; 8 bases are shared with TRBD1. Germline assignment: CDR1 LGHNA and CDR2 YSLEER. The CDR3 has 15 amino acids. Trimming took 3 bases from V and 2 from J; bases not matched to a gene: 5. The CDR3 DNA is TGCGCCAGCAGCCACGACGGGACAGGTCAAGAGACCCAGTACTTC. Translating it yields CASSHDGTGQETQYF.

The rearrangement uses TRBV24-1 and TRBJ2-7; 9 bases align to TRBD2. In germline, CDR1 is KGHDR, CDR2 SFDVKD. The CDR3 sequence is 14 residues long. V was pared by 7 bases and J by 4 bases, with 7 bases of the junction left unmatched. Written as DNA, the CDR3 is TGTGCCACCAGGGGGGTAGCGGGAGCATACGAGCAGTACTTC. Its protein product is CATRGVAGAYEQYF.